This entry lists 4 T cell receptor beta chains sequenced from one sample in a study of blood T cell repertoires in COVID-19. Profiling relied on immunoSEQ multiplex PCR, and the TCRdb table lists in-frame clones only, not all of them. The sample includes more than 150,000 clones, over 75% of them seen just once. Specimen: peripheral blood. The receptors derive from a woman aged 70-85 years with acute or convalescent COVID-19.

Regarding this clone: Relative to the germline gene, one junction end is altered; a read error may explain this. V and J are TRBV6-1 and TRBJ1-2; D may be TRBD1 (6 bases). The CDR3 is 14 residues long. Germline assignment: CDR1 MNHNS and CDR2 SASEGT. In nucleotides, the CDR3 is TGTGCCAGCAGGGAAGAAGGGGGAAGCTATGGCTACACCTTC. Translated: CASREEGGSYGYTF.

CDR3 amino acids: CASSLGPSQDTQYF. In nucleotides, the CDR3 is TGCGCCAGCAGCTTGGGGCCATCACAAGATACGCAGTATTTT. This sequence joins TRBV5-1 and TRBJ2-3; no clear D gene. V was cut by 0 bases and J by 5 bases, with 10 bases left in between. The CDR3 loop spans 14 amino acids. The germline CDR1 and CDR2 sequences are SGHRS and YFSETQ. The entire variable domain, with the rest obtained from reference TRBV5-1 and TRBJ2-3, is as follows: KAGVTQTPRYLIKTRGQQVTLSCSPISGHRSVSWYQQTPGQGLQFLFEYFSETQRNKGNFPGRFSGRQFSNSRSEMNVSTLELGDSALYLCASSLGPSQDTQYFGPGTRLTVL.

This clone was counted once. The rearrangement uses TRBV30 and TRBJ2-1; D is possibly TRBD2 (6 bases). This CDR3 is 13 amino acids long. The germline CDR1 and CDR2 sequences are GTSNPN and SVGIG (reference sequence). V was clipped by 5 bases and J by 9 bases, with 17 bases between them. Here the CDR3 DNA reads TGTGCCTGGGACGTGATGCAGGGAGGTGAGCAGTTCTTC. Residues: CAWDVMQGGEQFF.

The V and J genes are TRBV6-5 and TRBJ1-1; tentatively, D is TRBD1 (6 bases). This CDR3 is 12 amino acids long. With 8 bases removed from V and 4 bases from J, the gap between germline ends came to 11 bases. CDR1 is MNHEY, CDR2 SVGAGI, per germline. CDR3 nucleotides: TGTGCCAGCGGGGCAGGGGCCACTGAAGCTTTCTTT. Translation: CASGAGATEAFF.